Listed here are 14 T cell receptor beta chains from one sample, sequenced in a study of T-cell reconstitution after alpha-beta-depleted transplantation in children. Unique molecular identifiers tagged the TCRbeta library. TCRdb fed the PCR reads into MiXCR, producing one record per CDR3 protein. The table lists about a million distinct CDR3 sequences, roughly 31% of them singletons. The sample consisted of PBMCs, mostly from graft donor cells, taken 360 days after TCRalphabeta/CD19-depleted stem cell transplant. The receptors come from a boy in the first two years of life who had a stem cell transplant for SCID, so the T cells may come from the graft donor.

The chain is built from TRBV12-3 or TRBV12-4 and TRBJ1-1, with 8 nucleotides matching TRBD1. The V gene end was trimmed by 6 bases and the J gene end by 11 bases; junction bases not matched to a gene: 5. The CDR3 has 11 amino acids. The CDR3 spells CASRPDREAFF. The CDR3 coding sequence is TGTGCCAGCAGGCCGGACAGGGAGGCTTTCTTT.

There are a few counts of this clonotype. V usage is TRBV4-3 and J usage is TRBJ2-7; D not certain. This CDR3 comprises 8 residues. Germline CDR1 is LGHNA and CDR2 is YSLEER. This CDR3 reads CYSYEQYF. CDR3 DNA sequence: TGCTACTCCTACGAGCAGTACTTC.

This chain uses TRBV12-3 or TRBV12-4 with TRBJ2-5; 10 bases are a match to TRBD1. V shed 8 bases and J 8 bases; nucleotides not matched to a gene: 14. CDR3 size: 15 residues. CDR3 residues: CASVPRTGGMGTQYF. CDR3 DNA sequence: TGTGCCAGCGTCCCCAGGACAGGGGGAATGGGCACCCAGTACTTC.

The chain recombines TRBV20-1 with TRBJ2-5; D is possibly TRBD1 (7 bases). V was clipped by 6 bases and J by 1 base, with 15 bases between them. Germline V gene lookup returns CDR1 DFQATT and CDR2 SNEGSKA (reference sequence). The CDR3 is 14 amino acids. The CDR3 nucleotides are TGCAGTGCCGCCGCGGGACAGATCCAAGAGACCCAGTACTTC. This codes for CSAAAGQIQETQYF.

This clonotype was detected many times. The CDR3 here is CASSLGPVGNTEAFF. In nucleotides, the CDR3 is TGCGCCAGCAGCTTGGGACCAGTGGGGAACACTGAAGCTTTCTTT. This chain joins TRBV5-1 and TRBJ1-1; D remains ambiguous. CDR3 length: 15 amino acids. V shed 0 bases and J shed 1 base, with 10 bases lying between them. Germline V lookup: CDR1 SGHRS, CDR2 YFSETQ.

CDR3 loop: CASIQTGPTFYGYTF. CDR3 coding DNA: TGTGCCAGCATCCAAACGGGACCGACCTTCTATGGCTACACCTTC. This chain connects TRBV28 to TRBJ1-2; D is perhaps TRBD1 (5 bases). The CDR3 contains 15 residues. Germline CDR1 is MDHEN and CDR2 is SYDVKM. Deletions cut 7 bases from V and 4 bases from J, with 19 bases between.

This clonotype was seen a few times. This chain joins TRBV19 and TRBJ1-1; D ambiguous. The CDR3 spans 13 residues. V was cut by 1 base and J by 8 bases, with 11 bases left in between. Germline loops: CDR1 LNHDA, CDR2 SQIVND (reference sequence). This CDR3 is CASSIAKGNEAFF. CDR3 DNA: TGTGCCAGTAGTATAGCGAAGGGCAACGAAGCTTTCTTT.

The V and J genes are TRBV5-1 and TRBJ2-2; 7 bases fit TRBD2. After removal of 0 bases from V and 7 bases from J, the junction contained 6 bases not matched to a gene. CDR3 length: 15 residues. Germline V lookup: CDR1 SGHRS, CDR2 YFSETQ. The CDR3 DNA follows: TGCGCCAGCAGCTTGGATCCGAGCGGGGTCGGGGAGCTGTTTTTT. Protein product: CASSLDPSGVGELFF.

Many counts were recorded for this clonotype. The chain has TRBV27 and TRBJ2-4; the match to TRBD2 covers 7 bases. V was clipped by 4 bases and J by 0 bases; unmatched bases: 9. The CDR3 is 17 residues long. Germline V gives CDR1 MNHEY, CDR2 SMNVEV (reference sequence). In DNA form, the CDR3 reads TGTGCCAGCAGTTCGTTCCCTAGCGGTGAAGCCAAAAACATTCAGTACTTC. This gives the protein CASSSFPSGEAKNIQYF.

Here the CDR3 DNA reads TGCAGTGCTAGAGATATCCGGGGGGGGGCCAGTTCACCCCTCCACTTT. Amino acids: CSARDIRGGASSPLHF. The chain employs TRBV20-1 and TRBJ1-6; tentatively, D is TRBD1 (6 bases). This CDR3 has 16 amino acids. Germline V gene lookup returns CDR1 DFQATT and CDR2 SNEGSKA (reference sequence). V was cut by 0 bases and J by 9 bases, with 18 bases left in between.

The J gene is TRBJ2-1, the V gene TRBV6-5; 10 positions agree with TRBD2. With V trimmed by 4 bases and J by 2 bases, 5 bases remained unmatched. This CDR3 region has 16 residues. Germline lookup yields CDR1 MNHEY and CDR2 SVGAGI. The DNA for the CDR3 is TGTGCCAGCAGTTCCCTACTAGCGGGGACCTACAATGAGCAGTTCTTC. This translates into CASSSLLAGTYNEQFF.

V usage is TRBV2 and J usage is TRBJ1-2; TRBD1 matches at 12 bases. CDR1 and CDR2 from the germline V gene are SNHLY and FYNNEI. Trimming cost V 9 bases and J 7 bases; bases outside gene matches: 9. There are 14 residues in the CDR3. The DNA of the CDR3 is TGTGCCAGTGGGACAGGGGGCACTTGGGGTGGCTACACCTTC. Amino acid sequence: CASGTGGTWGGYTF. Looking up the rest from reference TRBV2 and TRBJ1-2 gives the full variable domain: EPEVTQTPSHQVTQMGQEVILRCVPISNHLYFYWYRQILGQKVEFLVSFYNNEISEKSEIFDDQFSVERPDGSNFTLKIRSTKLEDSAMYFCASGTGGTWGGYTFGSGTRLTVV.

A single count supports this clonotype. The V gene is TRBV20-1, the J gene TRBJ1-2; D might be TRBD1 (5 bases). The germline gives CDR1 DFQATT, CDR2 SNEGSKA (reference sequence). Deletions cut 3 bases from V and 4 bases from J, with 9 bases between. The CDR3 runs 12 residues. CDR3 region: CSARAGSYGYTF. CDR3 nucleotide sequence: TGCAGTGCTAGGGCAGGGAGCTATGGCTACACCTTC.

The chain couples TRBV6-5 to TRBJ1-1, with 7 positions matching TRBD1. V lost 2 bases to trimming and J lost 0 bases; unmatched junction nucleotides: 3. There are 15 residues in the CDR3. CDR1 MNHEY and CDR2 SVGAGI come from the germline V gene. The CDR3: CASSYRDSMNTEAFF. CDR3 in DNA: TGTGCCAGCAGTTACCGGGACAGCATGAACACTGAAGCTTTCTTT.